Ten or more counts support the clone carrying this TCR beta chain. Using RNA transcripts as the source, TCR beta CDR3 regions were amplified. The primer set for the first-round RT-PCR of the TCR CDR3 was HTBI. MiXCR was run by TCRdb on the multiplex PCR reads, yielding one entry per CDR3 protein. The sample has approximately 570,000 distinct CDR3 sequences; roughly 21% are singletons. The sample originates from a study of T cells in Graves' hyperthyroidism and ophthalmopathy. Patients affected by ophthalmopathy presented a Clinical Activity Score of at least 3, a NOSPECS grade of at least 4, and disease duration below 3 months. Uncontrolled infection, other autoimmune disease, pregnancy and lactation each barred patients from inclusion. Germline V gene sequence: CDR1 SNHLY, CDR2 FYNNEI. The ends lost 6 bases at V and 0 bases at J; junction bases unmatched: 7. The CDR3 has 16 residues.

Sequencing was done on a sample of blood. This TCR was sampled from a middle-aged man with Graves' ophthalmopathy. This sequence joins TRBV2 and TRBJ1-2; 10 nucleotides match TRBD1. Here the CDR3 reads CASRGQGPQSNYGYTF. CDR3 sequence (DNA): TGTGCCAGCAGGGGACAGGGGCCACAATCTAACTATGGCTACACCTTC.